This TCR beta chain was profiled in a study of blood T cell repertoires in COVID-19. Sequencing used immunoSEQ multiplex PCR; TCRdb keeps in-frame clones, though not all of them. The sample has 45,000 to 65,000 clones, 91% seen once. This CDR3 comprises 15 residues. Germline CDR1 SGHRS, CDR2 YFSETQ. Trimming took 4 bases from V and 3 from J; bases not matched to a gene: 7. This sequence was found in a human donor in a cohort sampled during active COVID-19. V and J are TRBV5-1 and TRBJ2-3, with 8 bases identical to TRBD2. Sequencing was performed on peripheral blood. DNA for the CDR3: TGCGCCAGCAGCGTTAAGCGGGGGTTGACAGATACGCAGTATTTT. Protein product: CASSVKRGLTDTQYF.